Presented here are 18 T cell receptor beta chains from one specimen sequenced in a study of blood T cell repertoires in COVID-19. TCRdb keeps only in-frame clones here, not all; method: immunoSEQ multiplex PCR. The table has tens of thousands of clones, 84% seen once. Sequenced: peripheral blood. The origin of the receptors is a man aged 50 to 60 with COVID-19, enrolled during active disease.

The rearrangement joins TRBV6-8 to TRBJ1-2, with D hard to call. The CDR3 spans 13 residues. Germline V gene data show CDR1 as MNHGY and CDR2 as SAAAGT. With 2 bases removed from V and 6 bases from J, the gap between germline ends came to 10 bases. CDR3 DNA: TGTGCCAGCAGTTACGTAGGGAGGGATGGCTACACCTTC. Translated, it gives CASSYVGRDGYTF.

The chain couples TRBV3-1 (or the pseudogene TRBV3-2) to TRBJ2-3, with 11 nucleotides matching TRBD2. Germline CDR1 is LGHDT and CDR2 is YNNKEL (reference sequence). This CDR3 comprises 20 residues. With V trimmed by 4 bases and J by 0 bases, 15 bases remained unmatched. The CDR3 is CASSLQIGLAGGYSTDTQYF. DNA of the CDR3: TGTGCCAGCAGCCTGCAAATAGGACTAGCGGGCGGTTATAGCACAGATACGCAGTATTTT.

This clone showed up just a few times. The rearrangement uses TRBV6-5 and TRBJ2-7, with 7 bases identical to TRBD1. Germline CDR1 MNHEY, CDR2 SVGAGI. The CDR3 extends over 13 amino acids. The V and J ends lost 7 bases and 6 bases, in that order; junction bases with no gene match: 9. The CDR3 DNA is TGTGCCAGCACCAGGGGGACGGCTTTCGAGCAGTACTTC. Translated, it gives CASTRGTAFEQYF.

The chain carries TRBV5-5 and TRBJ2-1; 7 bases are shared with TRBD1. J was trimmed by 2 bases and V by 0 bases; bases with no gene match: 5. The CDR3 consists of 16 residues. The germline V gene has CDR1 SGHKS and CDR2 YYEKEE (reference sequence). CDR3: CASSLAGQNTYNEQFF. DNA of the CDR3: TGTGCCAGCAGCTTGGCGGGACAGAATACCTACAATGAGCAGTTCTTC.

The J gene is TRBJ1-6, the V gene TRBV4-1; D might be TRBD1 (5 bases). With 4 bases removed from V and 11 bases from J, the gap between germline ends came to 15 bases. This CDR3 has 14 residues. Germline CDR1 reads MGHRA; CDR2 reads YSYEKL. CDR3 nucleotide sequence: TGCGCCAGCAGCCCCAGCCAGGGAGGTCCACCCCTCCACTTT. Its protein is CASSPSQGGPPLHF.

This chain joins TRBV7-9 and TRBJ1-2, with a tentative D call TRBD1 (5 bases). The CDR3 sequence is 12 residues long. Trimming cost V 4 bases and J 5 bases, with 8 bases left between them. CDR1 SEHNR and CDR2 FQNEAQ come from the germline V gene (reference sequence). CDR3 DNA: TGTGCCAGCAGCTCCAGACAGTATGGCTACACCTTC. Translation gives CASSSRQYGYTF. Drawing the rest from reference TRBV7-9 and TRBJ1-2, the complete variable domain is DTGVSQNPRHKITKRGQNVTFRCDPISEHNRLYWYRQTLGQGPEFLTYFQNEAQLEKSRLLSDRFSAERPKGSFSTLEIQRTEQGDSAMYLCASSSRQYGYTFGSGTRLTVV.

The chain combines TRBV9 with TRBJ2-3; D ambiguous. CDR1 and CDR2 from the germline V gene are SGDLS and YYNGEE. Trimming took 4 bases from V and 4 from J, leaving 13 bases between them. CDR3 length equals 14 residues. The DNA for the CDR3 is TGTGCCAGCAGCCCTCAGTGGCAGGCAGATACGCAGTATTTT. Residues: CASSPQWQADTQYF. Complete variable domain (other parts from reference TRBV9 and TRBJ2-3): DSGVTQTPKHLITATGQRVTLRCSPRSGDLSVYWYQQSLDQGLQFLIQYYNGEERAKGNILERFSAQQFPDLHSELNLSSLELGDSALYFCASSPQWQADTQYFGPGTRLTVL.

The chain carries TRBV3-1 (or the pseudogene TRBV3-2) and TRBJ2-2; 10 nucleotides agree with TRBD2. Germline CDR1 LGHDT, CDR2 YNNKEL (reference sequence). Trimming took 4 bases from V and 4 from J; bases not matched to a gene: 0. The CDR3 sequence is 14 residues long. CDR3 DNA sequence: TGTGCCAGCAGCCCTAGCGGGGGCACCGGGGAGCTGTTTTTT. Protein: CASSPSGGTGELFF.

The chain has TRBV2 and TRBJ1-1; no definite D call. Germline V gene sequence: CDR1 SNHLY, CDR2 FYNNEI. The ends were cut back, 4 bases at V and 1 base at J, with 7 bases in the middle. This CDR3 comprises 13 residues. CDR3 in DNA: TGTGCCAGCAGTGGAGTCGGGAACACTGAAGCTTTCTTT. This encodes CASSGVGNTEAFF.

The chain is built from TRBV4-1 and TRBJ1-4; the D gene is possibly TRBD1 (5 bases). V was clipped by 5 bases and J by 8 bases, with 18 bases between them. Germline CDR1 MGHRA, CDR2 YSYEKL. This CDR3 has 15 residues. The CDR3 nucleotides are TGCGCCAGCAGCGAACTTACAGGTCAAGGGGAAAAACTGTTTTTT. It is translated as CASSELTGQGEKLFF.

Concerning this clone itself: The sample has other DNA sequences that encode this CDR3 too. The chain carries TRBV5-1 and TRBJ1-1; tentative D call: TRBD1 (6 bases). Trimming left V 8 bases short and J 0 bases short, with 20 bases between. The V gene's germline CDR1 is SGHRS and CDR2 YFSETQ. The CDR3 has 16 residues. The CDR3 loop reads CASSPETGAMNTEAFF. The CDR3 nucleotides are TGCGCCAGTAGCCCCGAGACAGGCGCCATGAACACTGAAGCTTTCTTT.

The genes are TRBV7-9 and TRBJ1-1, with 8 nucleotides matching TRBD1. Germline trimming cut 1 base from V and 5 bases from J; bases unmatched to any gene: 6. Germline CDR1 and CDR2: SEHNR and FQNEAQ (reference sequence). This CDR3 has 15 amino acids. CDR3 region: CASSLGAGGSTEAFF. DNA for the CDR3: TGTGCCAGCAGCTTAGGAGCAGGGGGCTCAACTGAAGCTTTCTTT.

The chain carries TRBV27 and TRBJ1-2; tentative D call: TRBD1 (5 bases). V was pared by 2 bases and J by 8 bases, with 18 bases between. Germline V gene data show CDR1 as MNHEY and CDR2 as SMNVEV (reference sequence). CDR3 length: 15 residues. CDR3: CASSLVEGQGEGYTF. As DNA, the CDR3 is TGTGCCAGCAGTTTAGTGGAGGGGCAGGGAGAGGGCTACACCTTC.

The chain uses TRBV6-6 and TRBJ2-5; 8 bases are shared with TRBD1. Germline V gene sequence: CDR1 MNHNY, CDR2 SVGAGI (reference sequence). This CDR3 spans 15 amino acids. V dropped 5 bases and J dropped 3; count of bases not matched to a gene: 8. The CDR3 sequence is CASSKPRTGKETQYF. CDR3 nucleotides: TGTGCCAGCAGTAAGCCCCGGACAGGGAAAGAGACCCAGTACTTC.

V usage is TRBV27 and J usage is TRBJ2-1; TRBD1 might be the D (5 bases). Trimming took 1 base from V and 13 from J, leaving 8 bases between them. The CDR3 length is 11 residues. The germline gives CDR1 MNHEY, CDR2 SMNVEV (reference sequence). The CDR3 DNA reads as TGTGCCAGCAGTTTATTAGGGGTACAGTTCTTC. This sequence encodes CASSLLGVQFF.

The chain couples TRBV25-1 to TRBJ2-5, with D tentatively TRBD1 (5 bases). Germline V gene lookup returns CDR1 MGHDK and CDR2 SYGVNS. Trimming removed 0 bases from V and 5 bases from J, with 13 bases in between. The CDR3 contains 15 residues. The CDR3 coding sequence is TGTGCCAGCAGTGAATATCTCAGGGCTTCGGAGACCCAGTACTTC. Amino acids: CASSEYLRASETQYF.

The V and J genes are TRBV28 and TRBJ1-2; D gene ambiguous. Germline V lookup: CDR1 MDHEN, CDR2 SYDVKM. The V gene lost 1 base and the J gene lost 2 bases, with 14 bases spanning the gap. The CDR3 length is 16 residues. CDR3 in DNA: TGTGCCAGCAGTTTATTTTCGGAGGGATCGAACTATGGCTACACCTTC. Translating gives CASSLFSEGSNYGYTF.

The J gene is TRBJ2-3, the V gene TRBV7-9; 7 nucleotides agree with TRBD2. The CDR3 length is 16 residues. J gave up 1 base and V 5 bases, and 9 bases lay outside the gene matches. Germline loops: CDR1 SEHNR, CDR2 FQNEAQ (reference sequence). The CDR3: CASSPGGGWRTDTQYF. DNA of the CDR3: TGTGCCAGCAGCCCCGGGGGAGGGTGGCGCACAGATACGCAGTATTTT.